Below, 28 T cell receptor beta chains from the same sample are listed, as sequenced in a study of shared clonotypes between healthy human individuals. TCRdb keeps only in-frame clones here, not all; method: immunoSEQ multiplex PCR. The sample includes about 600,000 clones, around 97% of them seen just once. The sample consisted of naive CD4+ T cells sorted from blood. The sample's subset: CD45RA+ positively selected. All receptors come from a woman aged 25 to 39 in good health.

The chain has TRBV7-3 and TRBJ2-7; 10 bases agree with TRBD1. Germline CDR1 and CDR2: SGHTA and FQGTGA. The ends lost 5 bases at V and 2 bases at J; junction bases unmatched: 6. The CDR3 is made up of 15 amino acids. Here the CDR3 DNA reads TGTGCCAGCAGCCGCCGGGACAGGGGCACCTACGAGCAGTACTTC. This translates into CASSRRDRGTYEQYF.

V is TRBV5-1 and J is TRBJ2-7, with D tentatively TRBD2 (5 bases). Trimming shortened V by 2 bases and J by 0 bases, and 9 bases separated the two germline ends. The CDR3 runs 14 residues. The germline V gene encodes CDR1 SGHRS and CDR2 YFSETQ. CDR3 nucleotides: TGCGCCAGCAGCTTACCGGGGAGCTCCTACGAGCAGTACTTC. Protein: CASSLPGSSYEQYF.

V and J are TRBV2 and TRBJ1-2, with D perhaps matching TRBD1 (6 bases). Trimming took off 4 bases at V and 4 bases at J, with 10 bases between the two ends. The germline V gene encodes CDR1 SNHLY and CDR2 FYNNEI. This CDR3 comprises 13 residues. CDR3 sequence reads: CASSGSGVYGYTF. DNA of the CDR3: TGTGCCAGCAGTGGGTCAGGGGTCTATGGCTACACCTTC.

The J gene is TRBJ2-3, the V gene TRBV5-1; 8 bases line up with TRBD1. The germline V gene has CDR1 SGHRS and CDR2 YFSETQ. This CDR3 region has 16 residues. Trimming at V came to 2 bases and at J to 0 bases, leaving 5 bases not matched to a gene. Here the CDR3 reads CASSFPTGESTDTQYF. In DNA, the CDR3 is TGCGCCAGCAGCTTCCCGACAGGGGAAAGCACAGATACGCAGTATTTT. Complete variable domain (other parts from reference TRBV5-1 and TRBJ2-3): KAGVTQTPRYLIKTRGQQVTLSCSPISGHRSVSWYQQTPGQGLQFLFEYFSETQRNKGNFPGRFSGRQFSNSRSEMNVSTLELGDSALYLCASSFPTGESTDTQYFGPGTRLTVL.

This chain links TRBV10-3 with TRBJ1-1, with D unresolved. Trimming took off 2 bases at V and 3 bases at J, with 7 bases between the two ends. Germline V gene lookup returns CDR1 ENHRY and CDR2 SYGVKD. The CDR3 totals 13 residues. The CDR3: CAISEVADTEAFF. CDR3 DNA: TGTGCCATCAGTGAGGTGGCAGACACTGAAGCTTTCTTT.

The J gene is TRBJ1-2, the V gene TRBV27; TRBD1 agrees at 9 bases. J lost 4 bases, V lost 4 bases, and 7 bases had no gene match. Germline-derived CDR1 and CDR2 are MNHEY and SMNVEV (reference sequence). The CDR3 sequence is 15 residues long. CDR3 in amino acids: CASSSPTGGSYGYTF. In nucleotides, the CDR3 is TGTGCCAGCAGTTCCCCCACAGGGGGCAGCTATGGCTACACCTTC.

The chain recombines TRBV28 with TRBJ1-2; 10 bases map to TRBD1. V gave up 5 bases and J gave up 4 bases; unmatched junction bases: 13. Germline V lookup: CDR1 MDHEN, CDR2 SYDVKM. The CDR3 runs to 17 residues. In nucleotides, the CDR3 is TGTGCCAGCAGTCTGCGGGGGACAGGGGCGCTCCTCTATGGCTACACCTTC. Amino acids: CASSLRGTGALLYGYTF.

The chain couples TRBV27 to TRBJ2-1, with 7 nucleotides matching TRBD2. The CDR3 is made up of 16 amino acids. V lost 5 bases, J lost 7 bases, and 14 bases stayed unmatched. The germline V gene encodes CDR1 MNHEY and CDR2 SMNVEV (reference sequence). The CDR3 nucleotides read TGTGCCAGCAGTCCGGTGGCGGGGAGGGCCCGTAATGAGCAGTTCTTC. The encoded protein is CASSPVAGRARNEQFF.

This clone was counted a single time. V usage is TRBV10-3 and J usage is TRBJ2-1; 13 bases fit TRBD2. The J segment lost 4 bases and the V segment lost 3 bases, leaving 9 bases of the junction unmatched. This CDR3 contains 18 residues. Germline CDR1 ENHRY, CDR2 SYGVKD. CDR3 in amino acids: CAISEGTSGTGTYNEQFF. The CDR3 DNA follows: TGTGCCATCAGTGAAGGGACTAGCGGGACTGGGACTTACAATGAGCAGTTCTTC.

The rearrangement uses TRBV7-9 and TRBJ2-7, with 8 nucleotides matching TRBD1. Unmatched junction bases numbered 12, after V lost 5 bases and J lost 0 bases. Germline V gene sequence: CDR1 SEHNR, CDR2 FQNEAQ (reference sequence). The CDR3 has 17 residues. The CDR3, as DNA: TGTGCCAGCAGCCCGGGATGGACAGGGCAAAACTCCTACGAGCAGTACTTC. Its protein product is CASSPGWTGQNSYEQYF.

V is TRBV18 and J is TRBJ2-1, with 9 bases identical to TRBD1. The CDR3 consists of 13 residues. V was pared by 4 bases and J by 7 bases, with 2 bases of the junction left unmatched. Germline CDR1 and CDR2: KGHSH and LQKENI. In nucleotides, the CDR3 is TGTGCCAGCTCACTGGGACAGGGAAATGAGCAGTTCTTC. Protein: CASSLGQGNEQFF.

The CDR3 reads CATSSDLWGTGVSYYGYTF. CDR3 coding DNA: TGTGCCACCAGCAGTGATCTTTGGGGGACAGGTGTGTCGTACTATGGCTACACCTTC. This rearrangement joins TRBV15 to TRBJ1-2; TRBD1 agrees at 8 bases. The germline V gene encodes CDR1 LNHNV and CDR2 YYDKDF (reference sequence). CDR3 size: 19 residues. J lost 3 bases, V lost 3 bases, and 18 bases had no gene match.

The chain couples TRBV5-1 to TRBJ2-1; maybe TRBD2 (6 bases). There are 18 residues in the CDR3. Deletions cut 2 bases from V and 8 bases from J, with 26 bases between. Germline CDR1 reads SGHRS; CDR2 reads YFSETQ. The CDR3 bases are TGCGCCAGCAGCTTTTACGGGACTTCTAACCGACCAAGGGATGAGCAGTTCTTC. Encoded protein: CASSFYGTSNRPRDEQFF.

The J gene is TRBJ2-1, the V gene TRBV27; D is ambiguous. V was clipped by 5 bases and J by 9 bases, with 14 bases between them. This CDR3 contains 13 residues. Germline V gives CDR1 MNHEY, CDR2 SMNVEV (reference sequence). CDR3 residues: CASSNSDPGEQFF. CDR3 DNA: TGTGCCAGCAGTAACAGTGACCCGGGTGAGCAGTTCTTC.

V usage is TRBV5-1 and J usage is TRBJ2-7; 7 bases map to TRBD2. V shed 0 bases, J shed 3 bases, and the junction held 3 bases outside the gene matches. The CDR3 consists of 14 residues. Germline CDR1 SGHRS, CDR2 YFSETQ. CDR3 amino acids: CASSLVAGDYEQYF. CDR3 nucleotide sequence: TGCGCCAGCAGCTTGGTCGCGGGGGACTACGAGCAGTACTTC.

As for this clone: This sample also contains other DNA sequences that code for the same CDR3. The chain couples TRBV18 to TRBJ2-7, with 7 bases lining up with TRBD1. CDR3 length equals 14 residues. CDR1 is KGHSH, CDR2 LQKENI, per germline. J gave up 2 bases and V 0 bases, and 1 base lay outside the gene matches. CDR3 DNA: TGTGCCAGCTCACCACCTCAGGGGGCCTACGAGCAGTACTTC. It specifies CASSPPQGAYEQYF.

The V call is TRBV7-8, the J call TRBJ2-3, with TRBD1 as a possible D gene (5 bases). The CDR3 length is 17 residues. Trimming removed 7 bases from V and 0 bases from J, with 20 bases in between. CDR1 is SGHVS and CDR2 is FQNEAQ in the germline V gene. CDR3 nucleotide sequence: TGTGCCAGCAACACCCCCAGGTGGGGCGGTAGCACAGATACGCAGTATTTT. Translated, it gives CASNTPRWGGSTDTQYF.

The table lists this clone with a few counts. The chain uses TRBV5-1 and TRBJ2-2; D gene ambiguous. V lost 5 bases and J 6 bases, leaving 11 bases between the germline ends. CDR1 is SGHRS, CDR2 YFSETQ, per germline. This CDR3 contains 13 residues. Written as DNA, the CDR3 is TGCGCCAGCAGTTCCGGTTCTGCCGGGGAGCTGTTTTTT. Translation: CASSSGSAGELFF.

The rearrangement uses TRBV27 and TRBJ2-2; 14 nucleotides agree with TRBD2. Germline V CDR1 and CDR2: MNHEY, SMNVEV (reference sequence). The CDR3 is made up of 19 amino acids. The junction had 8 bases not matched to a gene; V was cut back by 4 bases and J by 1 base. The CDR3 loop is CASSSITGTSGGNTGELFF. DNA for the CDR3: TGTGCCAGCAGTTCGATCACCGGGACTAGCGGGGGGAACACCGGGGAGCTGTTTTTT.

V usage is TRBV7-2 and J usage is TRBJ2-1; the match to TRBD2 covers 12 bases. Looked up from germline, CDR1 is SGHTA and CDR2 is FQGNSA. V shed 9 bases and J 7 bases; nucleotides not matched to a gene: 10. The CDR3 is 15 amino acids. This chain's CDR3 is CASLPLLAGGNEQFF. The CDR3 DNA reads TGTGCCAGTCTTCCTCTGCTAGCGGGAGGGAATGAGCAGTTCTTC.

Regarding this clone: The junction departs from germline at one end; a sequencing error may be responsible. Other DNA variants within this sample encode the same CDR3. This chain joins TRBV20-1 and TRBJ1-1, with unresolved D. This CDR3 comprises 11 residues. CDR1 and CDR2 from the germline V gene are DFQATT and SNEGSKA (reference sequence). The CDR3 DNA follows: TGCAGTGCTAGGGCTGACCGGGCTCTCCCCTTT. Translated: CSARADRALPF.

The genes are TRBV5-4 and TRBJ2-2; 10 bases are a match to TRBD1. This CDR3 comprises 18 residues. Germline loops: CDR1 SGHNT, CDR2 YYREEE (reference sequence). Trimming cost V 0 bases and J 6 bases; bases outside gene matches: 11. The CDR3 here is CASSLDTDRGQGPGELFF. For the CDR3, the DNA is TGTGCCAGCAGCTTGGATACCGACAGGGGGCAGGGTCCCGGGGAGCTGTTTTTT.

This chain connects TRBV30 to TRBJ2-6; D assignment may be TRBD1 or TRBD2 (6 bases each). Trimming removed 5 bases at V and 1 base at J, with 9 bases between. CDR1 and CDR2 from the germline V gene are GTSNPN and SVGIG (reference sequence). The CDR3 is 14 residues long. The CDR3 sequence is CAWGGGSGANVLTF. The CDR3 DNA sequence: TGTGCCTGGGGAGGGGGTTCTGGGGCCAACGTCCTGACTTTC.

The rearrangement uses TRBV21-1 and TRBJ2-7; no check of the table's D call, TRBD2, against the DNA was made. TRBV21-1 counts as a pseudogene. The CDR3 extends over 16 amino acids. CDR3 DNA sequence: TGTGCCAGCAGCACAAAACTAGCGGGAGGATGCTACGAGCAGTACTTC. Protein product: CASSTKLAGGCYEQYF.

This clone has only one observation. Other DNA sequences in the same sample also yield this CDR3. The J gene is TRBJ2-2, the V gene TRBV28, with D uncertain. Germline CDR1 reads MDHEN; CDR2 reads SYDVKM. V was clipped by 4 bases and J by 2 bases, with 2 bases between them. This CDR3 spans 12 amino acids. In DNA, the CDR3 is TGTGCCAGCAGTTCAAACACCGGGGAGCTGTTTTTT. Its translation is CASSSNTGELFF.

V gene TRBV7-9 combines with J gene TRBJ2-1; 7 bases align to TRBD2. The CDR3 loop spans 15 amino acids. Germline V gene data show CDR1 as SEHNR and CDR2 as FQNEAQ (reference sequence). Unmatched junction bases numbered 14, after V lost 8 bases and J lost 7 bases. The CDR3 DNA is TGTGCCAGCCGAGTGGCGGGAGCATCGGTGAATGAGCAGTTCTTC. This gives the protein CASRVAGASVNEQFF.

The chain couples TRBV5-1 to TRBJ2-7; weak D call: TRBD1 (6 bases). This CDR3 comprises 15 residues. Germline V gene data show CDR1 as SGHRS and CDR2 as YFSETQ. V was clipped by 0 bases and J by 5 bases, with 15 bases between them. For the CDR3, the DNA is TGCGCCAGCAGCTTGGTATACGGGAAGGGGGACGAGCAGTACTTC. Protein product: CASSLVYGKGDEQYF.

The V call is TRBV5-6, the J call TRBJ2-5; 9 bases are a match to TRBD2. The DNA end lines up better with TRBJ2-7; the J call may be wrong. This CDR3 is 14 amino acids long. The germline V gene has CDR1 SGHDT and CDR2 YYEEEE. The CDR3 sequence: CASSSSGTSSEQYF. CDR3 in DNA: TGTGCCAGCAGCTCCTCCGGGACTAGCAGCGAGCAGTACTTC.